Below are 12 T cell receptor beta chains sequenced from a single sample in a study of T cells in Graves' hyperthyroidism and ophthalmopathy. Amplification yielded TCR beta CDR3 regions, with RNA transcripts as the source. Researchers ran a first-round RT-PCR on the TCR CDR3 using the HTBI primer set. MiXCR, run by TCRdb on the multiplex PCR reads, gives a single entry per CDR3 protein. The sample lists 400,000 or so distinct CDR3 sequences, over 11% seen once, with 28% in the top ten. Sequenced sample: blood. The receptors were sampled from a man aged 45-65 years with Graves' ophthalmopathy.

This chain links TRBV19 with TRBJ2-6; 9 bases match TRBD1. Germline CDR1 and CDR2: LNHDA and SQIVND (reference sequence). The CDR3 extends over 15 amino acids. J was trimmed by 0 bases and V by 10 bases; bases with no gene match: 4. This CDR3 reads CATGTGLSGANVLTF. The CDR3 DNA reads TGTGCCACCGGGACAGGGCTCTCTGGGGCCAACGTCCTGACTTTC.

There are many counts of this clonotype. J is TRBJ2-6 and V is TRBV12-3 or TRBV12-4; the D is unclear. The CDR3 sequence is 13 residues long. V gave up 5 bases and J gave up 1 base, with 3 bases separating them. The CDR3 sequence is CASSRSGANVLTF. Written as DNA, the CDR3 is TGTGCCAGCAGTAGATCTGGGGCCAACGTCCTGACTTTC.

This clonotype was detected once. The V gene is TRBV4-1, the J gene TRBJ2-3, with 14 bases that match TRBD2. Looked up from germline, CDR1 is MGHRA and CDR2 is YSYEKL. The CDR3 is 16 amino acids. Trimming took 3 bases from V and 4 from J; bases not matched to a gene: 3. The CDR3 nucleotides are TGCGCCAGCAGCCAGGTGACTAGCGGGAGGGCAGATACGCAGTATTTT. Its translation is CASSQVTSGRADTQYF.

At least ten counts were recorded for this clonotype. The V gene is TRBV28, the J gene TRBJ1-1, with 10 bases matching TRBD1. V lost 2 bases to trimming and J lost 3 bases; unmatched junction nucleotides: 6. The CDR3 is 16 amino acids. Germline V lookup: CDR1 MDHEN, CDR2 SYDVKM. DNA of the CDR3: TGTGCCAGCAGTTTAGCCCGACAGGGGGCGGACACTGAAGCTTTCTTT. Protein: CASSLARQGADTEAFF.

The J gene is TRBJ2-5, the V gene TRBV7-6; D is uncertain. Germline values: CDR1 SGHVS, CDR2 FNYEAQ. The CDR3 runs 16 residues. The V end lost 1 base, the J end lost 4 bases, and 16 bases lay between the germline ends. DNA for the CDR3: TGTGCCAGCAGCTTAGGCGGATTAAAACATGGAGAGACCCAGTACTTC. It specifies CASSLGGLKHGETQYF.

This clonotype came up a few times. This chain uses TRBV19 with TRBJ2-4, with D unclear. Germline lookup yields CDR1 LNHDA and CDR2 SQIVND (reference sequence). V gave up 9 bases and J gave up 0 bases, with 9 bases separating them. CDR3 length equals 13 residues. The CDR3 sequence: CASDDLAKNIQYF. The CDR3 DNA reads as TGTGCCAGCGATGACCTAGCCAAAAACATTCAGTACTTC.

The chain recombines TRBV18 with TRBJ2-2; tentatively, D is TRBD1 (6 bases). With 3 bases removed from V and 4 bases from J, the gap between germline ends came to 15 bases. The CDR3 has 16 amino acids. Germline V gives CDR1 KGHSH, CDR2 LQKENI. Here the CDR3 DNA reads TGTGCCAGCTCACCCTACGGGACACCGATCACCGGGGAGCTGTTTTTT. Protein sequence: CASSPYGTPITGELFF.

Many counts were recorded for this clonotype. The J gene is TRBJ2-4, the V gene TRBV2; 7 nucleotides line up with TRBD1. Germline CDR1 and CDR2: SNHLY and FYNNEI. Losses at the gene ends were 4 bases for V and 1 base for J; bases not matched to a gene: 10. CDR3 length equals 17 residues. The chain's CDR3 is CASSVVGGFRAKNIQYF. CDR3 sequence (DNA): TGTGCCAGCAGTGTGGTAGGGGGCTTTCGGGCCAAAAACATTCAGTACTTC.

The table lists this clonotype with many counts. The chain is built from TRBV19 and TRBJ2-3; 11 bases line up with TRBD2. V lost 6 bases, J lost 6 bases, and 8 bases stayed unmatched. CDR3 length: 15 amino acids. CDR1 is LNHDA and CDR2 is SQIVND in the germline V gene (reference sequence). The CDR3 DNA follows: TGTGCCAGTAGCCCCATAGCGGGAGGGCTGGATACGCAGTATTTT. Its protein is CASSPIAGGLDTQYF.

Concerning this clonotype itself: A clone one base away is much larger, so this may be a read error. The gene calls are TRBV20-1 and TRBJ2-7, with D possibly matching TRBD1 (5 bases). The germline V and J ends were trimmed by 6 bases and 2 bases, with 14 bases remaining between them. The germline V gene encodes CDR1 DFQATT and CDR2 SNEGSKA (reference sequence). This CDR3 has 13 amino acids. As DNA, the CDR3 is TGCAGTGCCGCAGGGTTTGGACCCTACGAGCAGTACTTC. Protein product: CSAAGFGPYEQYF.

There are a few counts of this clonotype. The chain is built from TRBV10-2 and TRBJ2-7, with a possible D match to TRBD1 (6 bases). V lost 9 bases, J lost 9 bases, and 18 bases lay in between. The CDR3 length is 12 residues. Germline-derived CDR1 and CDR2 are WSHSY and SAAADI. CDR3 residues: CASADSESVQYF. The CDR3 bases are TGCGCCAGTGCGGACAGTGAAAGTGTGCAGTACTTC.

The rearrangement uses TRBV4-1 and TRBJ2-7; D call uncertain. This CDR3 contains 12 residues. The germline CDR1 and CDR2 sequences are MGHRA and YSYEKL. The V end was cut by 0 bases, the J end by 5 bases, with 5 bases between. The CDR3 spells CASSQEWDEQYF. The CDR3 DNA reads TGCGCCAGCAGCCAAGAGTGGGACGAGCAGTACTTC.